The next 4 T cell receptor beta chains were all read from a single sample in a study of cytomegalovirus exposure and HLA in healthy donors. Clones were sequenced by immunoSEQ multiplex PCR, and TCRdb holds only the in-frame ones, with some missing. The sample has over 200,000 clones; approximately 86% are singletons. The sequenced sample consisted of PBMCs. The receptors here all came from a woman aged 18-30 years in good health and CMV-seronegative.

The V gene is TRBV27, the J gene TRBJ1-4; unclear D gene. V lost 6 bases to trimming and J lost 0 bases, with 11 bases between them. The CDR3 totals 15 residues. The V gene's germline CDR1 is MNHEY and CDR2 SMNVEV (reference sequence). The CDR3 region is CASSPGVSTNEKLFF. CDR3 nucleotides: TGTGCCAGCAGCCCAGGTGTTTCAACTAATGAAAAACTGTTTTTT.

The chain employs TRBV6-1 and TRBJ1-1, with D possibly being TRBD1 (5 bases). Germline CDR1 MNHNS, CDR2 SASEGT. The CDR3 consists of 13 residues. V lost 2 bases to trimming and J lost 6 bases, with 10 bases between them. This chain's CDR3 is CASSERGGSEAFF. CDR3 in DNA: TGTGCCAGCAGTGAAAGGGGAGGGTCTGAAGCTTTCTTT.

V gene TRBV6-5 combines with J gene TRBJ2-1, with 12 bases identical to TRBD2. CDR1 and CDR2 (germline): MNHEY, SVGAGI. This CDR3 spans 15 amino acids. The junction had 3 bases not matched to a gene; V was cut back by 6 bases and J by 3 bases. The CDR3 DNA is TGTGCCAGCAGGATGACTAGCGGGAGCTACAATGAGCAGTTCTTC. Residues: CASRMTSGSYNEQFF.

In regard to this clone: One end of the junction does not line up with germline, which may come from a read error. This chain links TRBV27 with TRBJ1-5; a weak D match, TRBD1 (5 bases). This CDR3 has 15 residues. Germline assignment: CDR1 MNHEY and CDR2 SMNVEV (reference sequence). CDR3 sequence: CASSLSLQGNQPQHF. The CDR3 DNA reads TGTGCCAGCAGTCTATCTTTACAGGGCAATCAGCCCCAGCATTTT.